Listed below are T cell receptor beta chains from one sample, sequenced in a study of OX40 agonist ivuxolimab in advanced cancers. Sequencing was performed with immunoSEQ multiplex PCR; in TCRdb, only in-frame clones are kept and a portion is missing. The table lists about 130,000 clones, over 75% of them singletons. The source material was CD4+ or CD8+ T cells sorted from blood, sampled in a trial of the OX40 agonist ivuxolimab. These receptor sequences come from an adult with an advanced solid tumor such as melanoma, head and neck, liver or kidney cancer. CDR3s leave out the opening cysteine and the closing phenylalanine or tryptophan. The D gene is left open where the match is weak. A row's size may be missing; if present it is once, few, many or a size class.

CDR3 length	J gene	clone size	D gene	V gene	CDR3 protein
12	TRBJ2-3	NA	NA	TRBV5-1	ASSDSHSTDTQY
13	TRBJ2-3	once	NA	TRBV5-4	ASSAAASNTDTQY
13	TRBJ2-1	NA	TRBD2	TRBV5-1	ASSLGLAGGREQF
12	TRBJ1-1	NA	NA	TRBV5-1	ATTLSGENTEAF
13	TRBJ2-7	once	TRBD2	TRBV5-4	ASSLGGLDQYEQY
11	TRBJ2-5	NA	NA	TRBV19	ASTPPGSQTQY
12	TRBJ1-3	NA	NA	TRBV27	ASGFRGDGNTIY
12	TRBJ1-4	NA	TRBD1	TRBV19	ASLGGATNEKLF
13	TRBJ2-2	NA	NA	TRBV9	ASSASGSNTGELF
18	TRBJ2-7	NA	TRBD2	TRBV5-1	ASSLVGALAGGPSSYEQY
13	TRBJ2-3	NA	NA	TRBV28	ASSFGDLSTDTQY
14	TRBJ1-3	NA	NA	TRBV18	ASSPPGESSGNTIY
15	TRBJ1-5	NA	TRBD1	TRBV28	ASSLALGTGGNQPQH
16	TRBJ1-3	NA	TRBD1	TRBV7-9	ASSSSGTGGGRGNTIY
9	TRBJ1-3	NA	NA	TRBV28	ASDSRNTIY
15	TRBJ2-1	NA	NA	TRBV9	ASSPHYSRVPNNEQF
13	TRBJ1-2	NA	TRBD1	TRBV6-5	ASSYAGGRGKGYT
10	TRBJ1-5	NA	NA	TRBV19	ASRFGNQPQH
12	TRBJ2-5	NA	NA	TRBV19	ASGGQGIRQTQY